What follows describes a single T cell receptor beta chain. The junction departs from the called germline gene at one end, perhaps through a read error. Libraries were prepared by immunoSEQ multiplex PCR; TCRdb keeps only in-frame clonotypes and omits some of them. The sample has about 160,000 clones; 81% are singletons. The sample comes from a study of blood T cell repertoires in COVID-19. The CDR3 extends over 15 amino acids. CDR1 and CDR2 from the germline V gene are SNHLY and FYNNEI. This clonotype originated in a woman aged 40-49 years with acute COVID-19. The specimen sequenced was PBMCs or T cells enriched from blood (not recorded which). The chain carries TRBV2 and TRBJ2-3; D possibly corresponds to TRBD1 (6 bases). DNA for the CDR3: TGTGCCAGCAGTGAAGACAGGGCGGGCACGGATACGCAGTATTTT. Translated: CASSEDRAGTDTQYF.